This T cell receptor beta chain was sequenced in a study of T cells in Graves' hyperthyroidism and ophthalmopathy. From RNA transcripts, TCR beta CDR3 regions were amplified. The HTBI set primed first-round TCR CDR3 RT-PCR. TCRdb redid the calling of the multiplex PCR reads with MiXCR, one entry per CDR3 protein. This sample carries approximately 360,000 distinct CDR3 sequences, 25% of them seen once, and the ten largest clones take 73%. Overall study results and limits: Ophthalmopathy was distinguished from stable hyperthyroidism by 13 V-J signatures. Ophthalmopathy got predicted by the model a median around six months before its onset. Researchers found most expanded thyroid clonotypes above 0.001 in blood as well.

Absence of ophthalmopathy progression within 18 months defined stable Graves' hyperthyroidism. The CDR3 covers 14 residues. Germline CDR1 is MNHEY and CDR2 is SVGAGI. V lost 0 bases, J lost 5 bases, and 10 bases lay in between. A note on this clonotype: The antigen remains undetermined.

The receptor comes from a middle-aged man with Graves' hyperthyroidism. Sequenced sample: blood. V usage is TRBV6-5 and J usage is TRBJ2-5; D not certain. CDR3 region: CASSYSPRVETQYF. CDR3 in DNA: TGTGCCAGCAGTTACTCGCCTAGGGTCGAGACCCAGTACTTC.